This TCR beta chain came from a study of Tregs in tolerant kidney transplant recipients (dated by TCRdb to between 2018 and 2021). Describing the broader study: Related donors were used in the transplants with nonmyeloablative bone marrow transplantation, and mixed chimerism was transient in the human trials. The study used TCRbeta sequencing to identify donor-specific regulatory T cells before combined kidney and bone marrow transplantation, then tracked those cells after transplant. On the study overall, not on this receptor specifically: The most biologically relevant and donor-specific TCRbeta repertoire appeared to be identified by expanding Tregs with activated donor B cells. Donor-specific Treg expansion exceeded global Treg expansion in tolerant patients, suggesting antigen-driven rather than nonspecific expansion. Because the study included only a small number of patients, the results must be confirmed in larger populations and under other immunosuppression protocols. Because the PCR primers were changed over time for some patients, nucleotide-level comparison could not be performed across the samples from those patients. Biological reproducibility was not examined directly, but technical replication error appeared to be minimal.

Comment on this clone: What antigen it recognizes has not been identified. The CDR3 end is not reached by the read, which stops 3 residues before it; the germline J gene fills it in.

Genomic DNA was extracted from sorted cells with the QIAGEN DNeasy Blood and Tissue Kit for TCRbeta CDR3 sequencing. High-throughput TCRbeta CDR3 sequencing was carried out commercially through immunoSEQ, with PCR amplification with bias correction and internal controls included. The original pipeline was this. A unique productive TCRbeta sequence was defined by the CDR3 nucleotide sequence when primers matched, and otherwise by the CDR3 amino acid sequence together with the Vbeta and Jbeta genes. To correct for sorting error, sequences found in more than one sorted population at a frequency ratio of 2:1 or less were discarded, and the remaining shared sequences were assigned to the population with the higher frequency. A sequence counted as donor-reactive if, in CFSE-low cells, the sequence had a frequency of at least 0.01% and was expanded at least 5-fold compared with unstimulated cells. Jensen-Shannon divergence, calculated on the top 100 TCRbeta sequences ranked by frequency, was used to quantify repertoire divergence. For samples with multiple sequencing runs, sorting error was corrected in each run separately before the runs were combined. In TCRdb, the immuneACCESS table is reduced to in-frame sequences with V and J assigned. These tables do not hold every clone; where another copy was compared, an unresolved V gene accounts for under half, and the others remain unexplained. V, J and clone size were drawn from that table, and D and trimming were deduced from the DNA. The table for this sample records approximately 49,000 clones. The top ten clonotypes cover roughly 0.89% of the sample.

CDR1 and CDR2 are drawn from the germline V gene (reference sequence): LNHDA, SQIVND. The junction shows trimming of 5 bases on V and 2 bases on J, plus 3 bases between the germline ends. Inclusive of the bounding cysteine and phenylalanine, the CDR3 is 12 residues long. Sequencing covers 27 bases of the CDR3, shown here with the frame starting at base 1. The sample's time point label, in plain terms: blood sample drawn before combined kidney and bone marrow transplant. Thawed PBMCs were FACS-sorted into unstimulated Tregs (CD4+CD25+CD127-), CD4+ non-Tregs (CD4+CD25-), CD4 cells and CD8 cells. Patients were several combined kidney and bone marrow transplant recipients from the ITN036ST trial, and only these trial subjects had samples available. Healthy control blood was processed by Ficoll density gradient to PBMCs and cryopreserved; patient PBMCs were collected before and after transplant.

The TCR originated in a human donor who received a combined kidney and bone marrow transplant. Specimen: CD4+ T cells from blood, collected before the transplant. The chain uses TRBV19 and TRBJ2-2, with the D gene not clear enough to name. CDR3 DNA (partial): TGTGCCAGTAGTCCTAACACCGGGGAG. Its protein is CASSPNTGE. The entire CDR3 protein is CASSPNTGELFF. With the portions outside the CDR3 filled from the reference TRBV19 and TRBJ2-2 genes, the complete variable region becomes DGGITQSPKYLFRKEGQNVTLSCEQNLNHDAMYWYRQDPGQGLRLIYYSQIVNDFQKGDIAEGYSVSREKKESFPLTVTSAQKNPTAFYLCASSPNTGELFFGEGSRLTVL.